Shown below are 13 T cell receptor beta chains from a single sample sequenced in a study of post-analysis software for immune sequencing data. Study-level points and caveats: Comparison of patients with controls showed about 5 TRBV segments more frequent in patients, TRBV5-6, TRBV5-1 and TRBV20-1 among them.

For these TCRs, the target antigens are not known. Unique molecular identifiers featured in each of the TCR beta cDNA libraries. TCRdb analysed the PCR reads with MiXCR anew, one entry per CDR3 protein. The sample has hundreds of thousands of distinct CDR3 sequences, less than 35% seen once. Sequenced input: blood. Source of these receptors: a girl under 18 with multiple sclerosis.

The chain links TRBV7-2 to TRBJ2-2; tentative D call: TRBD1 (5 bases). This CDR3 has 14 amino acids. V was trimmed by 3 bases and J by 9 bases, leaving 14 bases between them. Germline CDR1 SGHTA, CDR2 FQGNSA. Here the CDR3 reads CASSFLGESRELFF. The CDR3 DNA reads TGTGCCAGCAGCTTTTTAGGGGAAAGTCGGGAGCTGTTTTTT.

V and J are TRBV20-1 and TRBJ1-5; 7 nucleotides align to TRBD1. Per germline, CDR1 DFQATT and CDR2 SNEGSKA (reference sequence). Losses at the gene ends were 0 bases for V and 0 bases for J; bases not matched to a gene: 5. The CDR3 is 16 amino acids. In DNA form, the CDR3 reads TGCAGTGCTAGAGATCTACAGGGGTATAGCAATCAGCCCCAGCATTTT. Encoded protein: CSARDLQGYSNQPQHF.

V gene TRBV3-1 combines with J gene TRBJ1-6; tentative D call: TRBD1 (6 bases). Trimming stripped 5 bases from V and 8 bases from J, with 13 bases between. Germline values: CDR1 LGHDT, CDR2 YNNKEL (reference sequence). The CDR3 has 14 residues. The CDR3 DNA is TGTGCCAGCAGCTTCCACAGGGAGGATTCACCCCTCCACTTT. Translated: CASSFHREDSPLHF.

This clonotype came up a few times. This chain links TRBV2 with TRBJ2-7; a possible D gene is TRBD2 (6 bases). CDR1 and CDR2 from the germline V gene are SNHLY and FYNNEI. Between the trimmed V and J ends, which lost 5 bases and 1 base, there was a span of 18 bases. The length of the CDR3 is 16 residues. CDR3 in DNA: TGTGCCAGCAGTAACTTCGGTTGGGGAGGATCCTACGAGCAGTACTTC. The encoded protein is CASSNFGWGGSYEQYF. The full variable domain, rest sourced from reference TRBV2 and TRBJ2-7, is EPEVTQTPSHQVTQMGQEVILRCVPISNHLYFYWYRQILGQKVEFLVSFYNNEISEKSEIFDDQFSVERPDGSNFTLKIRSTKLEDSAMYFCASSNFGWGGSYEQYFGPGTRLTVT.

The chain combines TRBV5-6 with TRBJ1-3, with D possibly TRBD1 on 6 matching bases. The V end was cut by 7 bases, the J end by 0 bases, with 20 bases between. Per germline, CDR1 SGHDT and CDR2 YYEEEE. The CDR3 runs 17 residues. CDR3 DNA: TGTGCCAGCGCATGGGGGGCAGGACCCTACTCTGGAAACACCATATATTTT. Its translation: CASAWGAGPYSGNTIYF.

This clonotype has just a few counts. The chain couples TRBV27 to TRBJ2-1; tentative D call: TRBD1 (6 bases). CDR1 is MNHEY and CDR2 is SMNVEV in the germline V gene (reference sequence). This CDR3 region has 14 residues. V lost 4 bases to trimming and J lost 7 bases, with 14 bases between them. CDR3 coding DNA: TGTGCCAGCAGTTATGGTTCAGGGGCGAATGAGCAGTTCTTC. This encodes CASSYGSGANEQFF.

This clonotype showed up just a few times. The rearrangement uses TRBV20-1 and TRBJ2-5, with unresolved D. The CDR3 totals 12 residues. Trimming pared 6 bases from V and 4 bases from J, leaving 12 bases between. The germline CDR1 and CDR2 sequences are DFQATT and SNEGSKA (reference sequence). CDR3: CSAVPVGETQYF. The CDR3 DNA reads as TGCAGTGCGGTCCCGGTGGGAGAGACCCAGTACTTC.

This rearrangement joins TRBV5-6 to TRBJ1-3; TRBD1 aligns across 11 bases. The CDR3 consists of 17 residues. The ends lost 4 bases at V and 5 bases at J; junction bases unmatched: 11. Germline CDR1 SGHDT, CDR2 YYEEEE. CDR3 region: CASSVTWDRGIRNTIYF. CDR3 bases: TGTGCCAGCAGCGTAACCTGGGACAGGGGGATTAGAAACACCATATATTTT.

This clonotype showed up just a few times. This chain uses TRBV7-8 with TRBJ2-3; the match to TRBD1 covers 10 bases. CDR1 is SGHVS, CDR2 FQNEAQ, per germline. Losses at the gene ends were 3 bases for V and 4 bases for J; bases not matched to a gene: 4. This CDR3 spans 15 amino acids. The CDR3 DNA follows: TGTGCCAGCAGCTTTAGGACAGGGGGATCAGATACGCAGTATTTT. Translating gives CASSFRTGGSDTQYF.

As concerns this clonotype: At one end the junction does not follow the germline gene, possibly because of a read error. The chain carries TRBV4-3 and TRBJ2-5, with unresolved D. The J call could be wrong; TRBJ2-7 is a better fit for the DNA end. This CDR3 has 14 amino acids. From germline, CDR1 is LGHNA and CDR2 YSLEER. Here the CDR3 reads CASGQDFRGDEQYF. The CDR3 DNA sequence: TGCGCCAGCGGCCAAGACTTTCGTGGGGACGAGCAGTACTTC.

This clonotype was seen more than once but under ten times. The chain has TRBV12-5 and TRBJ1-2; no firm D call. Trimming pared 6 bases from V and 2 bases from J, leaving 16 bases between. Germline lookup yields CDR1 LGHNT and CDR2 FRNRAP. CDR3 size: 15 residues. CDR3 nucleotides: TGTGCTAGTGGGTCTAACAGCCGGATGAACTATGGCTACACCTTC. This translates into CASGSNSRMNYGYTF.

The gene calls are TRBV12-3 or TRBV12-4 and TRBJ1-5; TRBD1 agrees at 7 bases. This CDR3 spans 18 amino acids. V dropped 6 bases and J dropped 2; count of bases not matched to a gene: 16. DNA for the CDR3: TGTGCCAGCAGCTCCTGGCGCACAGGGGTGGAGGGCAATCAGCCCCAGCATTTT. As protein: CASSSWRTGVEGNQPQHF.

This clonotype came up a few times. Germline and junction disagree at one end, which may indicate a read error. The rearrangement uses TRBV28 and TRBJ2-7; D remains ambiguous. CDR1 and CDR2 from the germline V gene are MDHEN and SYDVKM. The CDR3 totals 12 residues. The CDR3: CANSIITYEQYF. For the CDR3, the DNA is TGTGCCAACAGTATTATCACCTACGAGCAGTACTTC. Using reference TRBV28 and TRBJ2-7 for the parts outside the CDR3, the full variable domain is DVKVTQSSRYLVKRTGEKVFLECVQDMDHENMFWYRQDPGLGLRLIYFSYDVKMKEKGDIPEGYSVSREKKERFSLILESASTNQTSMYLCANSIITYEQYFGPGTRLTVT.